The 13 T cell receptor beta chains in this list originate from one sample, sequenced in a study of T-cell reconstitution after alpha-beta-depleted transplantation in children. TCRbeta library preparation incorporated unique molecular identifiers. TCRdb re-called the PCR reads with MiXCR, one entry per CDR3 protein. Of 400,000 to 500,000 distinct CDR3 sequences in the sample, 9.5% to 13% are singletons; the top ten hold 4.5% to 7%. Sample: PBMCs from the stem cell graft donor, taken from the stem cell graft. Receptors originate from a human donor who donated a stem cell graft to a child with acute myeloid leukemia.

Many counts were recorded for this clonotype. The chain couples TRBV5-1 to TRBJ2-5; tentative D call: TRBD1 (5 bases). Trimming took off 4 bases at V and 5 bases at J, with 12 bases between the two ends. CDR3 length: 13 residues. Germline CDR1 and CDR2: SGHRS and YFSETQ. CDR3 sequence: CASSPEKGETQYF. Here the CDR3 DNA reads TGCGCCAGCAGCCCGGAGAAGGGGGAGACCCAGTACTTC.

The chain joins TRBV20-1 to TRBJ2-7; 8 bases agree with TRBD1. V lost 1 base to trimming and J lost 3 bases; unmatched junction nucleotides: 5. This CDR3 contains 14 residues. Germline V CDR1 and CDR2: DFQATT, SNEGSKA (reference sequence). The CDR3 DNA sequence: TGCAGTGCTAGAGCTTTGGACAGGGTCTACGAGCAGTACTTC. It translates to CSARALDRVYEQYF.

This clonotype was seen repeatedly, ten times or more. V usage is TRBV6-5 and J usage is TRBJ2-4; 9 nucleotides match TRBD2. Unmatched junction bases numbered 9, after V lost 0 bases and J lost 0 bases. Germline assignment: CDR1 MNHEY and CDR2 SVGAGI. CDR3 length: 19 amino acids. CDR3 DNA sequence: TGTGCCAGCAGTTACTCAAGTAGCGGGGGATCACTAGCCAAAAACATTCAGTACTTC. Amino acid sequence: CASSYSSSGGSLAKNIQYF.

This chain joins TRBV20-1 and TRBJ2-1, with 8 bases that match TRBD1. This CDR3 is 12 amino acids long. Germline CDR1 and CDR2: DFQATT and SNEGSKA (reference sequence). V shed 8 bases and J 2 bases; nucleotides not matched to a gene: 2. The CDR3, as DNA: TGCAGTACAGGGGGTACCTACAATGAGCAGTTCTTC. This gives the protein CSTGGTYNEQFF.

V is TRBV5-6 and J is TRBJ2-3; 9 bases are a match to TRBD1. Looked up from germline, CDR1 is SGHDT and CDR2 is YYEEEE. Germline trimming cut 4 bases from V and 4 bases from J; bases unmatched to any gene: 13. The CDR3 consists of 17 residues. The CDR3 loop reads CASSQPNRGRDADTQYF. The CDR3 DNA follows: TGTGCCAGCAGCCAACCGAACAGGGGGCGCGACGCAGATACGCAGTATTTT. Combining the CDR3 with reference TRBV5-6 and TRBJ2-3 gives the whole variable domain DAGVTQSPTHLIKTRGQQVTLRCSPKSGHDTVSWYQQALGQGPQFIFQYYEEEERQRGNFPDRFSGHQFPNYSSELNVNALLLGDSALYLCASSQPNRGRDADTQYFGPGTRLTVL.

The chain uses TRBV20-1 and TRBJ2-1; 16 bases map to TRBD2. The ends lost 4 bases at V and 0 bases at J; junction bases unmatched: 6. The CDR3 totals 18 residues. Germline lookup yields CDR1 DFQATT and CDR2 SNEGSKA (reference sequence). CDR3 sequence (DNA): TGCAGTGCTAAAGGGGGACTAGCGGGAGGGAGCTCCTACAATGAGCAGTTCTTC. This encodes CSAKGGLAGGSSYNEQFF.

The V and J genes are TRBV12-3 or TRBV12-4 and TRBJ1-2; no reliable D call. Trimming cost V 0 bases and J 3 bases, with 8 bases left between them. This CDR3 has 14 residues. In DNA, the CDR3 is TGTGCCAGCAGTTTAGCTGGCGACTACTATGGCTACACCTTC. Amino acid sequence: CASSLAGDYYGYTF.

V usage is TRBV25-1 and J usage is TRBJ2-1; D perhaps matches TRBD2 (5 bases). V lost 3 bases to trimming and J lost 4 bases, with 16 bases between them. The V gene's germline CDR1 is MGHDK and CDR2 SYGVNS. This CDR3 spans 16 amino acids. The CDR3 is CASSDHTGGQYNEQFF. As DNA, the CDR3 is TGTGCCAGCAGTGACCACACGGGCGGGCAGTACAATGAGCAGTTCTTC.

Only a few counts were recorded for this clonotype. The junction differs from germline at one of its ends, possibly a read error. The J gene is TRBJ2-4, the V gene TRBV20-1; weak D call: TRBD1 (6 bases). The CDR3 covers 13 residues. The V gene's germline CDR1 is DFQATT and CDR2 SNEGSKA (reference sequence). CDR3 in amino acids: CSALAQGKNSQYF. DNA of the CDR3: TGCAGTGCCCTAGCACAGGGAAAAAACAGTCAGTACTTC.

This clonotype was detected only a few times. The J gene is TRBJ1-5, the V gene TRBV12-5, with D tentatively TRBD1 (5 bases). CDR1 LGHNT and CDR2 FRNRAP come from the germline V gene. V lost 1 base, J lost 0 bases, and 10 bases lay in between. CDR3 length: 16 amino acids. The CDR3 sequence: CASGLGSRDSNQPQHF. The DNA for the CDR3 is TGTGCTAGTGGTTTGGGGTCCAGGGATAGCAATCAGCCCCAGCATTTT.

The gene calls are TRBV29-1 and TRBJ2-1; 8 bases match TRBD2. Looked up from germline, CDR1 is SQVTM and CDR2 is ANQGSEA. V lost 3 bases, J lost 2 bases, and 3 bases stayed unmatched. CDR3 size: 14 residues. This CDR3 reads CSVDVSGTYNEQFF. CDR3 nucleotides: TGCAGCGTTGACGTTAGCGGGACCTACAATGAGCAGTTCTTC.

This clonotype was seen a handful of times. The chain couples TRBV5-5 to TRBJ2-5; 11 bases fit TRBD2. CDR1 is SGHKS and CDR2 is YYEKEE in the germline V gene (reference sequence). The CDR3 extends over 15 amino acids. J gave up 2 bases and V 1 base, and 1 base lay outside the gene matches. CDR3 nucleotides: TGTGCCAGCAGCTTGACTAGCGGGAGTCAAGAGACCCAGTACTTC. The encoded protein is CASSLTSGSQETQYF.

This clonotype was counted many times. The chain has TRBV5-1 and TRBJ1-1; 7 bases match TRBD1. This CDR3 is built from 13 residues. The germline V gene has CDR1 SGHRS and CDR2 YFSETQ. J lost 6 bases, V lost 3 bases, and 5 bases had no gene match. The CDR3, as DNA: TGCGCCAGCAGCTCCCAGGGGGGCCCTGAAGCTTTCTTT. The encoded protein is CASSSQGGPEAFF.